Listed below are T cell receptor beta chains from one sample, sequenced in a study of blood T cell repertoires in COVID-19. Sequenced by immunoSEQ multiplex PCR; TCRdb stores in-frame clones only, minus some. The sample carries tens of thousands of clones, about 80% recorded once. Sequences were obtained from peripheral blood. These receptor sequences come from a human donor in a cohort sampled during active COVID-19. Each CDR3 is given with its conserved first and last residue. A D gene is named only where the DNA matches it firmly. Clone size is stated in some rows and not others, as once, few, many or a class when expanded.

J | size | V | D | DNA | CDR3
TRBJ1-4 | few | TRBV9 | NA | TGTGCCAGCAGCGCCACGGGGGGAAAGAGAAAGGGTGAAAAACTGTTTTTT | CASSATGGKRKGEKLFF
TRBJ1-2 | NA | TRBV6-5 | TRBD1 | TGTGCCAGCAGTTACTCCGGGACAGTGAACTATGGCTACACCTTC | CASSYSGTVNYGYTF
TRBJ2-1 | NA | TRBV9 | NA | TGTGCCAGCAGCGTCACAGGGAACTACAATGAGCAGTTCTTC | CASSVTGNYNEQFF
TRBJ2-7 | NA | TRBV7-9 | TRBD1 | TGTGCCAGCAGCCCCCGCCGGGACAGGGGCCACGAGCAGTACTTC | CASSPRRDRGHEQYF
TRBJ2-3 | NA | TRBV9 | TRBD2 | TGTGCCAGCAGCGTAGTAGCGGGGGCTGGAGATACGCAGTATTTT | CASSVVAGAGDTQYF
TRBJ1-1 | NA | TRBV19 | NA | TGTGCCAGTAGTATAAAAATCCCAAACACTGAAGCTTTCTTT | CASSIKIPNTEAFF
TRBJ2-3 | NA | TRBV28 | NA | TGTGCCAGCAGTTTACAGGGGCAAGGCACAGATACGCAGTATTTT | CASSLQGQGTDTQYF
TRBJ2-4 | NA | TRBV6-5 | NA | TGTGCCAGCAGTTACTCTTGGGGGCCGAAAAACATTCAGTACTTC | CASSYSWGPKNIQYF
TRBJ1-5 | NA | TRBV6-5 | NA | TGTGCCAGCAGTTACAATCGGGATCATCAGCCCCAGCATTTT | CASSYNRDHQPQHF
TRBJ1-3 | NA | TRBV7-8 | TRBD1 | TGTGCCAGCAGCTCCGGGGGACAGGTTACGATGCTCGGTGTAAACACCATATATTTT | CASSSGGQVTMLGVNTIYF
TRBJ2-1 | NA | TRBV24-1 | TRBD2 | TGTGCCACCAGTGACAATTCACTAGCGGGGGATAACAATGAGCAGTTCTTC | CATSDNSLAGDNNEQFF
TRBJ2-2 | NA | TRBV7-2 | NA | TGTGCCAGCAGCTTAGGAAGCCCCGGGGAGCTGTTTTTT | CASSLGSPGELFF
TRBJ2-7 | NA | TRBV7-9 | NA | TGTGCCAGCAGCTTAGCCAGAGGGTATAACTACGAGCAGTACTTC | CASSLARGYNYEQYF
TRBJ2-7 | NA | TRBV11-2 | TRBD1 | TGTGCCAGCAGCCCGGGGACAGCGGCCCTGTACGAGCAGTACTTC | CASSPGTAALYEQYF
TRBJ2-7 | NA | TRBV4-2 | NA | TGTGCCAGCAGCCAAAGCCGGGGAGTCTCCTACGAGCAGTACTTC | CASSQSRGVSYEQYF
TRBJ1-3 | NA | TRBV6-5 | NA | TGTGCCAGCAGTCCGCCGGGACATATTGGGAACACCATATATTTT | CASSPPGHIGNTIYF
TRBJ2-2 | once | TRBV6-2/TRBV6-3 | NA | TGTGCCAGCAGTTACCCGGGGGACGGCGCGAACACCGGGGAGCTGTTTTTT | CASSYPGDGANTGELFF
TRBJ2-7 | NA | TRBV3-1/TRBV3-2 | TRBD2 | TGTGCCAGCAGCCAAGATCCGAATGAAGCGGGGGGTTTAAATGAGCAGTACTTC | CASSQDPNEAGGLNEQYF
TRBJ2-5 | NA | TRBV11-3 | TRBD1 | TGTGCCAGCAGCTCAGGACAGGGGAGAGAGACCCAGTACTTC | CASSSGQGRETQYF
TRBJ1-4 | few | TRBV4-1 | NA | TGCGCCAGCAGCCCCTTGGGACTACGGGATGAAAAACTGTTTTTT | CASSPLGLRDEKLFF
TRBJ1-2 | NA | TRBV12-3/TRBV12-4 | NA | TGTGCCAGCAGTTTAAACTACTATGGCTACACCTTC | CASSLNYYGYTF
TRBJ1-5 | NA | TRBV19 | NA | TGTGCCAGTAGCAGCCTAAGAGGGCGGCGGCCCCAGCATTTT | CASSSLRGRRPQHF
TRBJ2-3 | few | TRBV7-2 | NA | TGTGCCAGCAGCTTAGGACGGGCGGAGGTTACGCAGTATTTT | CASSLGRAEVTQYF
TRBJ2-5 | NA | TRBV7-9 | NA | TGTGCCAGCAGTCAATCAAGGTCGGGGGTCCGGGAGACCCAGTACTTC | CASSQSRSGVRETQYF
TRBJ1-6 | NA | TRBV15 | NA | TGTGCCACCAGCAGAGACCAAAATTCACCCCTCCACTTT | CATSRDQNSPLHF
TRBJ2-7 | NA | TRBV15 | TRBD2 | TGTGCCACCAGCAGAGATCATGGCGGGGGGGCCTACGAGCAGTACTTC | CATSRDHGGGAYEQYF
TRBJ2-1 | NA | TRBV7-3 | TRBD2 | TGTGCCAGCAGCCCCGGGGGAGCGGGGGCCTACAATGAGCAGTTCTTC | CASSPGGAGAYNEQFF
TRBJ2-3 | NA | TRBV11-2 | NA | TGTGCCAGCAGCTTAGGGGCAGTTTACACAGATACGCAGTATTTT | CASSLGAVYTDTQYF
TRBJ2-2 | NA | TRBV4-1 | NA | TGCGCCAGCAGGGCTCCGAACACCGGGGAGCTGTTTTTT | CASRAPNTGELFF
TRBJ1-3 | NA | TRBV28 | NA | TGTGCCAGCTCCGACGAGGGATCTGGAAACACCATATATTTT | CASSDEGSGNTIYF
TRBJ1-6 | NA | TRBV19 | NA | TGTGCCAGTTCGGACAGCTCCTATAATTCACCCCTCCACTTT | CASSDSSYNSPLHF
TRBJ1-1 | few | TRBV28 | NA | TGTGCCAGCAGACCAACAGGGAGAATGAACACTGAAGCTTTCTTT | CASRPTGRMNTEAFF
TRBJ2-7 | NA | TRBV5-1 | TRBD2 | TGCGCCAGCAGCTCCGGGACTAGCAAGTACGAGCAGTACTTC | CASSSGTSKYEQYF
TRBJ2-7 | once | TRBV28 | TRBD1 | TGTGCCAGCAGTTTTCTGAAGCAAGGTTGGGACAGCTACTACGAGCAGTACTTC | CASSFLKQGWDSYYEQYF
TRBJ2-2 | NA | TRBV4-2 | TRBD1 | TGTGCCAGCAGCCAAGGCTCCGGGACAGGGAACACCGGGGAGCTGTTTTTT | CASSQGSGTGNTGELFF
TRBJ1-6 | NA | TRBV6-5 | TRBD1 | TGTGCCAGCAGTTCGCGACAGGGGGATTCACCCCTCCACTTT | CASSSRQGDSPLHF
TRBJ1-3 | once | TRBV11-3 | TRBD1 | TGTGCCAGCAGCTTAAACAGGGGTCCTGGAAACACCATATATTTT | CASSLNRGPGNTIYF
TRBJ1-1 | NA | TRBV19 | NA | TGTGCCAGTCGCTCGGGGAACACTGAAGCTTTCTTT | CASRSGNTEAFF
TRBJ2-2 | NA | TRBV7-8 | TRBD2 | TGTGCCAGCAGCTTAAGTAGCGGGGGGGCCGCCGGGGAGCTGTTTTTT | CASSLSSGGAAGELFF
TRBJ1-6 | medium-sized | TRBV28 | NA | TGTGCCAGCAGCTCGGGACTCCAGAATTCACCCCTCCACTTT | CASSSGLQNSPLHF
TRBJ2-3 | NA | TRBV7-9 | NA | TGTGCCAGCAGCTTGGGACAAACTAGCACAGATACGCAGTATTTT | CASSLGQTSTDTQYF
TRBJ2-1 | few | TRBV5-1 | NA | TGCGCCAGCAGCTTGGTGGGGGGGCGCCCCTACAATGAGCAGTTCTTC | CASSLVGGRPYNEQFF
TRBJ2-7 | once | TRBV5-6 | TRBD2 | TGTGCCAGCAGCTTGATGCTAGCGGGCAGTTACGAGCAGTACTTC | CASSLMLAGSYEQYF
TRBJ2-7 | NA | TRBV3-1/TRBV3-2 | NA | TGTGCCAGCAGCCAAGATTTTAGGGGTGCCTACGAGCAGTACTTC | CASSQDFRGAYEQYF
TRBJ2-7 | NA | TRBV11-2 | TRBD2 | TGTGCCAGCAGCTTGATCCCCGGGACTAGCGGGTACGAGCAGTACTTC | CASSLIPGTSGYEQYF
TRBJ1-6 | NA | TRBV12-5 | NA | TGTGCTAGTGGGTCAGACAGCAGCTCCTATAATTCACCCCTCCACTTT | CASGSDSSSYNSPLHF
TRBJ1-2 | NA | TRBV5-6 | NA | TGTGCCAGCAGCTTACGTTTGGCATCTTCGGGCTACACCTTC | CASSLRLASSGYTF